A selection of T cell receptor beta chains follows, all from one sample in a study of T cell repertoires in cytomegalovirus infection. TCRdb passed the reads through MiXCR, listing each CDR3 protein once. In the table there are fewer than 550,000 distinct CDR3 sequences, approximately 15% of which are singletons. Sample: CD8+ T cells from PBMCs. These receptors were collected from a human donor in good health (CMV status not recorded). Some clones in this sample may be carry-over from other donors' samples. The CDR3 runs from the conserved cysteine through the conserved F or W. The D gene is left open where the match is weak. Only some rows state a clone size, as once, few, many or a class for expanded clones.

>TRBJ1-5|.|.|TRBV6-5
TGTGCCAGCAGTAAGGGTCAGGGGAGCAATCAGCCCCAGCATTTT
CASSKGQGSNQPQHF
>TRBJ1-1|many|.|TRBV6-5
TGTGCCAGCAGTTACTCCCAGGGGCCGAGGACTGAAGCTTTCTTT
CASSYSQGPRTEAFF
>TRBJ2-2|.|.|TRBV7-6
TGTGCCAGCAGCTTAGAGACCCCTGCGACAGAGGAAACCGGGGAGCTGTTGTTT
CASSLETPATEETGELLF
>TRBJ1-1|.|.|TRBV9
TGTGCCAGCAGCGTAGAAATGACCCAGGGGCCGAACACTGAAGCTTTCTTT
CASSVEMTQGPNTEAFF
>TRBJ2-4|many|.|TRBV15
TGTGCCACCAGCAGAGATCTCGGTTCGCCCCTTAACAGGGCGAAAAACATTCAGTACTTC
CATSRDLGSPLNRAKNIQYF
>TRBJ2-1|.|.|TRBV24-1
TGTGCCACCAGTGATCCTGCCCTCCCGTCCAGGGGGGATGAGCAGTTCTTC
CATSDPALPSRGDEQFF
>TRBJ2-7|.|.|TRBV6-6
TGTGCCAGCAGATTCTTCGTTGCCTACGAGCAGTACTTC
CASRFFVAYEQYF
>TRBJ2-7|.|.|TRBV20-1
TGCAGTGCCCAGAGCCTCTTCGGGCAGTACTTC
CSAQSLFGQYF
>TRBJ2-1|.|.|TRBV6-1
TGTGCCAGCAGTGAAGCGAATACTGGTGAGCAGTTCTTC
CASSEANTGEQFF
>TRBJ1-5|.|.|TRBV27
TGTGCCAGCAGTTTTCGAAGGGACCAGCCCCAGCATTTT
CASSFRRDQPQHF
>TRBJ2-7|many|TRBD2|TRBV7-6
TGTGCCAGCAGCCCTTTAGCGGGAGGGTACAACGAGCAGTACTTC
CASSPLAGGYNEQYF
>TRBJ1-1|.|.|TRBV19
TGTGCCAGTAGTATTGGGACATCGAACACTGAAGCTTTCTTT
CASSIGTSNTEAFF
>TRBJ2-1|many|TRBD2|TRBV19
TGTGCCAGTAGTTTCAGCGGGGGAGCATTAGGCAATGAGCAGTTCTTC
CASSFSGGALGNEQFF
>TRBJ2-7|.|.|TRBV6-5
TGTGCCAGCAGTCCCTGGACCGCCTCCCCCTACGAGCAGTACTTC
CASSPWTASPYEQYF
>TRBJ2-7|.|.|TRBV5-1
TGCGCCAGCAGCTTGATTACAGACTACGAGCAGTACTTC
CASSLITDYEQYF
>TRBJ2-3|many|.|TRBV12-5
TGTGCTAGTGCCCAGGGGCGCACAGATACGCAGTATTTT
CASAQGRTDTQYF
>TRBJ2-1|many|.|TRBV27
TGTGCCAGCAGTCCCGCGAGGGACAATGAGCAGTTCTTC
CASSPARDNEQFF
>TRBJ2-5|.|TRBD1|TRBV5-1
TGCGCCAGCAGCTCATCAGGGGGCCTACGGGAGACCCAGTACTTC
CASSSSGGLRETQYF
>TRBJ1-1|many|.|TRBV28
TGTGCCAGCAGTTTAACCCTTACGAGGGGTTACACTGAAGCTTTCTTT
CASSLTLTRGYTEAFF
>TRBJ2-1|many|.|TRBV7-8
TGTGCCAGCAGCCGGGTCTACTACAATGAGCAGTTCTTC
CASSRVYYNEQFF
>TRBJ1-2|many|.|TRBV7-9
TGTGCCAGCAGCTCCCTCCGAGGCGCGGGAGATGGCTACACCTTC
CASSSLRGAGDGYTF
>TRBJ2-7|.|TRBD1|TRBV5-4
TGTGCAACCTGGGACAGGGGCGGGACTTACGAGCAGTACTTC
CATWDRGGTYEQYF
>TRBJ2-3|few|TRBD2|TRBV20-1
TGCAGTGCTAGGGTGGCTAGCGGGGGATACACAGATACGCAGTATTTT
CSARVASGGYTDTQYF
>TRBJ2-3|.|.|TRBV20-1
TGCAGTGCTAGAGATCAAGGACGACGGGATACGCAGTATTTT
CSARDQGRRDTQYF
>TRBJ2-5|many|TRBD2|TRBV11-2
TGTGCCAGCGGCGGGGGGCCGGGGGAGACCCAGTACTTC
CASGGGPGETQYF
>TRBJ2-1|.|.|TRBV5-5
TGTGCCAGCAGCTTGGGATCAACATTTAGCTCCTACAATGAGCAGTTCTTC
CASSLGSTFSSYNEQFF
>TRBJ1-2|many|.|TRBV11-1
TGTGCCAGCAGCTTAGAGTTCGCATCGGGGGGCTACACCTTC
CASSLEFASGGYTF
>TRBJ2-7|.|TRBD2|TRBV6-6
TGTGCCAGCAGTTACGCTCTGGGTCTAGCGGGAGGGCCATCGTACGTGCAGTACTTC
CASSYALGLAGGPSYVQYF
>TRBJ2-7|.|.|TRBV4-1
TGCGCCAGCAGCCACACAGGGAGGGAGCAGTACTTC
CASSHTGREQYF
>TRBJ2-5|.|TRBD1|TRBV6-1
TGTGCCAGCAGTGCCGGACAGGGGGCTTGGGAGACCCAGTACTTC
CASSAGQGAWETQYF
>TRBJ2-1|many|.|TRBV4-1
TGCGCCAGCAGCCAAATAGACGGACCCTACAATGAGCAGTTCTTC
CASSQIDGPYNEQFF
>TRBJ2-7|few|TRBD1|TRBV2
TGTGCCAGTAGGGGACAGGGGGCCCACGAGCAGTACTTC
CASRGQGAHEQYF
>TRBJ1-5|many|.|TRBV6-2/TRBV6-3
TGTGCCAGCAGTTTTCCTCGGACCAGCAATCAGCCCCAGCATTTT
CASSFPRTSNQPQHF
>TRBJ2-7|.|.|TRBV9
TGTGCCAGCAGCGGAGGGGCAGATCAGGACTACGAGCAGTACTTC
CASSGGADQDYEQYF
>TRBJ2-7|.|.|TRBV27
TGTGCCAGCAGTCCCCCGACAGGCTTTCACGAGCAGTACTTC
CASSPPTGFHEQYF
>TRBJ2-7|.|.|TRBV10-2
TGCGCCAGCAGCCGGGACCATTCCTACGAGCAGTACTTC
CASSRDHSYEQYF
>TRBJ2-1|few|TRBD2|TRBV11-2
TGTGCCAGCAGATCCCGGACTAGCGGGCCCTCAACCTACAATGAGCAGTTCTTC
CASRSRTSGPSTYNEQFF
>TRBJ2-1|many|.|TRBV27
TGTGCCAGCAGCCCGGGACCCAGGAACTATGAGCAGTTCTTC
CASSPGPRNYEQFF
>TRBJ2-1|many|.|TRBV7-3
TGTGCCAGCAGCTTAAGAAGCGGAAACAATGAGCAGTTCTTC
CASSLRSGNNEQFF
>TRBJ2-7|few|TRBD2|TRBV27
TGTGCCAGCAGCCCCGGGACTAGCGGCCGTCACAACCCCTCCTACGAGCAGTACTTC
CASSPGTSGRHNPSYEQYF
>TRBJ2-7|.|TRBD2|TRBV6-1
TGTGCCAGCAGGCCCCCGGCGGGAGGCTACGAGCAGTACTTC
CASRPPAGGYEQYF
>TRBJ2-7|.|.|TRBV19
TGTGCCAGTAGTATAGAGCCCAGAGTGATCTACGAGCAGTACTTC
CASSIEPRVIYEQYF
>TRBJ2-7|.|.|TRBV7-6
TGTGCAAGCAGCTCCGTCCTGAATGCATACGAGAAGTACTTC
CASSSVLNAYEKYF
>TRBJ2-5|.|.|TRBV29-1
TGCAGCGTTGGGTCGGGACACCGGGGAGAGACCCAGTACTTC
CSVGSGHRGETQYF
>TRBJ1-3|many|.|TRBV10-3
TGTGCCATCACCCCCGGGTTACAGGAGGTGGGAAACACCATATATTTT
CAITPGLQEVGNTIYF
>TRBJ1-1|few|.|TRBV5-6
TGTGCCAGCAGCTTGAGGGTGGTTGATACTGAAGCTTTCTTT
CASSLRVVDTEAFF
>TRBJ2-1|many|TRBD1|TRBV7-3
TGTGCCAGCAGCTTAATGCCCCTGACAGGGGAAGGCTACAATGAGCAGTTCTTC
CASSLMPLTGEGYNEQFF
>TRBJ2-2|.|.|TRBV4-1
TGCGCCAGCAGCCACCAGAACACCGGGGAGCTGTTTTTT
CASSHQNTGELFF
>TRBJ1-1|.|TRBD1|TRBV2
TGTGCCAGCAGTGAACTCAGGGGGCGGGAGAGAAGGACTGAAGCTTTCTTT
CASSELRGRERRTEAFF
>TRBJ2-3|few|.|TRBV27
TGTGCCAGCAGTTGGGGGGGCATAGCCACAGATACGCAGTATTTT
CASSWGGIATDTQYF
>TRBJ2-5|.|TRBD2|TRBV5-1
TGCGCCAGCAAATCATGGGCGGGAGAAGGGCAAGAGACCCAGAACTTC
CASKSWAGEGQETQNF